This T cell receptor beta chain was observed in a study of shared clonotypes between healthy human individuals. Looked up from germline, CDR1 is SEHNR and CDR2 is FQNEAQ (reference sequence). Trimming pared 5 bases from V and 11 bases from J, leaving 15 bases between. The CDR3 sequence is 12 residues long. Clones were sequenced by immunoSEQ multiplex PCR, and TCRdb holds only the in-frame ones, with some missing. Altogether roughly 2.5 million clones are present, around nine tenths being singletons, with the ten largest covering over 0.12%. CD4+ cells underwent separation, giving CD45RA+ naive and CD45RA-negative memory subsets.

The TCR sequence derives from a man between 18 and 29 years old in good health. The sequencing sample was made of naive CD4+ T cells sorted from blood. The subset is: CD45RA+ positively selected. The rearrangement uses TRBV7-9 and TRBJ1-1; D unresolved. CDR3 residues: CASSTGLGMAFF. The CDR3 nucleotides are TGTGCCAGCAGCACCGGGTTGGGCATGGCTTTCTTT.